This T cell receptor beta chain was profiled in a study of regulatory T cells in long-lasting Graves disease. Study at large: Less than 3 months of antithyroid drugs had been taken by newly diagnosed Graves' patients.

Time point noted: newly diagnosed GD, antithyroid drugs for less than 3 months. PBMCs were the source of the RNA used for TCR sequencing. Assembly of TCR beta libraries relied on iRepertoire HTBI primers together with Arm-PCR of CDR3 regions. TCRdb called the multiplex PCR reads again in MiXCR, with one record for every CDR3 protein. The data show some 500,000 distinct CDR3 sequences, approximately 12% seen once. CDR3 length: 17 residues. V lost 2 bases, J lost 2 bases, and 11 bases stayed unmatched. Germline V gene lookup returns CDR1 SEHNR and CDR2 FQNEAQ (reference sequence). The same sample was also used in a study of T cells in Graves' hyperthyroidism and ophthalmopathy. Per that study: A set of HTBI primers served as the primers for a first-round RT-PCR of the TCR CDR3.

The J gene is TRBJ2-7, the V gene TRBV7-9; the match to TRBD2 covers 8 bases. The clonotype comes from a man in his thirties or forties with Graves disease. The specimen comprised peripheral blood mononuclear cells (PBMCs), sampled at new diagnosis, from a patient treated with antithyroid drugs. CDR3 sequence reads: CASSLRISGSATYEQYF. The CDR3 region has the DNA TGTGCCAGCAGCTTAAGGATCAGCGGGAGCGCGACCTACGAGCAGTACTTC.